Presented here are 29 T cell receptor beta chains from one specimen sequenced in a study of shared clonotypes between healthy human individuals. The protocol was immunoSEQ multiplex PCR, while the TCRdb copy is restricted to in-frame clones and leaves out a portion. Of roughly 95,000 clones listed, around 43% are singletons. The sample comprised PBMCs. Receptors originate from a woman between 40 and 55 years old in good health. Some clones in this sample may be carry-over from other donors' samples.

This clone appeared a few times. The chain has TRBV30 and TRBJ2-2; no definite D call. CDR1 is GTSNPN and CDR2 is SVGIG in the germline V gene (reference sequence). CDR3 length equals 14 residues. Trimming stripped 3 bases from V and 5 bases from J, with 13 bases between. The CDR3 bases are TGTGCCTGGAGCGGTCCGATAATTACCGGGGAGCTGTTTTTT. This sequence encodes CAWSGPIITGELFF.

The gene calls are TRBV5-1 and TRBJ1-2, with a possible D match to TRBD1 (6 bases). In germline, CDR1 is SGHRS, CDR2 YFSETQ. V was cut by 4 bases and J by 5 bases, with 15 bases left in between. The CDR3 runs to 14 residues. The CDR3 spells CASSTGTPTYGYTF. CDR3 nucleotides: TGCGCCAGCAGCACGGGGACACCAACGTATGGCTACACCTTC.

The chain is built from TRBV30 and TRBJ1-4, with TRBD1 as a possible D gene (5 bases). CDR1 GTSNPN and CDR2 SVGIG come from the germline V gene (reference sequence). The CDR3 loop spans 13 amino acids. V gave up 0 bases and J gave up 10 bases, with 12 bases separating them. The CDR3 sequence is CAWSVGDYGKLFF. CDR3 bases: TGTGCCTGGAGTGTGGGGGATTACGGAAAACTGTTTTTT.

This clone was detected only once. Here the CDR3 DNA reads TGTGCCAGCAGTCCCCCCCCGGCGGGGCCCTACGAGCAGTACTTC. This encodes CASSPPPAGPYEQYF. The rearrangement uses TRBV28 and TRBJ2-5, with D possibly being TRBD2 (6 bases). The DNA end lines up better with TRBJ2-7; the J call may be wrong. Per germline, CDR1 MDHEN and CDR2 SYDVKM. This CDR3 is built from 15 residues.

The rearrangement uses TRBV5-4 and TRBJ2-3; 9 bases are shared with TRBD1. With 4 bases clipped from V and 2 bases from J, the junction kept 11 bases outside the gene matches. The CDR3 totals 17 residues. Germline CDR1 reads SGHNT; CDR2 reads YYREEE (reference sequence). DNA for the CDR3: TGTGCCAGCAGCGGGTCTCCGGGACAGGGATTCACAGATACGCAGTATTTT. It is translated as CASSGSPGQGFTDTQYF.

This clone was counted many times. The chain joins TRBV15 to TRBJ1-5; D possibly corresponds to TRBD1 (5 bases). The CDR3 sequence is 14 residues long. The V gene lost 5 bases and the J gene lost 1 base, with 9 bases spanning the gap. Germline V gene lookup returns CDR1 LNHNV and CDR2 YYDKDF (reference sequence). The CDR3 sequence is CATSEGRSNQPQHF. Here the CDR3 DNA reads TGTGCCACCAGCGAGGGGCGGAGCAATCAGCCCCAGCATTTT.

The chain recombines TRBV4-2 with TRBJ1-5, with 7 bases fitting TRBD1. The V and J ends lost 0 bases and 6 bases, in that order; junction bases with no gene match: 5. This CDR3 has 15 residues. The germline V gene has CDR1 LGHNA and CDR2 YNFKEQ. The CDR3 DNA reads TGTGCCAGCAGCCAAGAAGACAGGGAGAGTCAGCCCCAGCATTTT. Residues: CASSQEDRESQPQHF.

In this sample, this clone turned up once. The chain has TRBV5-4 and TRBJ2-1; 12 bases map to TRBD2. J lost 9 bases, V lost 4 bases, and 8 bases had no gene match. This CDR3 comprises 15 residues. Germline V gene lookup returns CDR1 SGHNT and CDR2 YYREEE (reference sequence). The CDR3 spells CASSPGASGRAEQFF. In DNA, the CDR3 is TGTGCCAGCAGCCCGGGGGCTAGCGGGAGGGCTGAGCAGTTCTTC.

Note on this clone: Only one base separates this from a far larger clonotype, so it likely reflects a read error. CDR3 in amino acids: CSAGQVNEQFF. Written as DNA, the CDR3 is TGCAGCGCTGGACAGGTGAATGAGCAGTTCTTC. J is TRBJ2-1 and V is TRBV29-1; 7 bases are shared with TRBD1. This CDR3 region has 11 residues. CDR1 SQVTM and CDR2 ANQGSEA come from the germline V gene. The V and J ends lost 7 bases and 7 bases, in that order; junction bases with no gene match: 4.

This clone was observed a few times. In nucleotides, the CDR3 is TGTGCCAGCACCAACAGGGGCCCCTACGAGCAGTACTTC. This encodes CASTNRGPYEQYF. The chain combines TRBV28 with TRBJ2-7; 7 bases line up with TRBD1. Looked up from germline, CDR1 is MDHEN and CDR2 is SYDVKM. J gave up 2 bases and V 7 bases, and 5 bases lay outside the gene matches. CDR3 length: 13 amino acids.

The CDR3 nucleotides read TGCAGTGCCCAGCCGGACAGGGAAGCTTTCTTT. Translating gives CSAQPDREAFF. The chain has TRBV20-1 and TRBJ1-1; 7 positions agree with TRBD1. CDR1 and CDR2 from the germline V gene are DFQATT and SNEGSKA (reference sequence). V trimming: 6 bases; J trimming: 8 bases; junction bases outside the gene matches: 6. The CDR3 extends over 11 amino acids.

A few counts support this clone. V is TRBV7-3 and J is TRBJ2-1; 11 bases match TRBD2. Germline V gene sequence: CDR1 SGHTA, CDR2 FQGTGA. The V segment lost 5 bases and the J segment 6 bases; nucleotides outside the gene matches: 3. The CDR3 is made up of 14 amino acids. The CDR3 reads CASSISGRANEQFF. DNA for the CDR3: TGTGCCAGCAGCATTAGCGGGAGGGCCAATGAGCAGTTCTTC.

The chain joins TRBV6-1 to TRBJ2-7, with a possible D match to TRBD1 (5 bases). CDR1 and CDR2 (germline): MNHNS, SASEGT. The length of the CDR3 is 14 residues. Deletions cut 2 bases from V and 3 bases from J, with 11 bases between. The chain's CDR3 is CASSETQGIYEQYF. CDR3 DNA sequence: TGTGCCAGCAGTGAAACGCAGGGTATCTACGAGCAGTACTTC.

This sequence joins TRBV4-2 and TRBJ2-7; weak D call: TRBD1 (5 bases). Trimming removed 0 bases at V and 6 bases at J, with 9 bases between. The CDR3 spans 13 residues. The germline gives CDR1 LGHNA, CDR2 YNFKEQ. This CDR3 reads CASSQDGAGEQYF. Written as DNA, the CDR3 is TGTGCCAGCAGCCAAGATGGGGCAGGCGAGCAGTACTTC.

The chain has TRBV5-1 and TRBJ2-4, with 7 bases aligning to TRBD2. CDR1 is SGHRS, CDR2 YFSETQ, per germline. The CDR3 contains 14 residues. The trim removed 3 bases at V and 6 bases at J, leaving 6 bases unmatched. This CDR3 is CASSWGGTGNIQYF. In DNA, the CDR3 is TGCGCCAGCAGCTGGGGGGGGACGGGAAACATTCAGTACTTC.

In this sample, this clone is medium-sized. The chain combines TRBV7-9 with TRBJ2-7; 11 nucleotides agree with TRBD2. Unmatched junction bases numbered 3, after V lost 5 bases and J lost 3 bases. The CDR3 is made up of 14 amino acids. CDR1 SEHNR and CDR2 FQNEAQ come from the germline V gene (reference sequence). In DNA form, the CDR3 reads TGTGCCAGCAGCGGAGGGACTAGCGGCTACGAGCAGTACTTC. Protein: CASSGGTSGYEQYF.

The chain links TRBV6-5 to TRBJ2-7; weak D call: TRBD2 (5 bases). Germline CDR1 reads MNHEY; CDR2 reads SVGAGI. CDR3 size: 15 residues. The germline V and J ends were trimmed by 7 bases and 5 bases, with 21 bases remaining between them. The CDR3 protein is CASIPMVGEGHEQYF. CDR3 coding DNA: TGTGCCAGCATTCCCATGGTAGGAGAGGGCCACGAGCAGTACTTC.

This clone was counted only a few times. The V gene is TRBV30, the J gene TRBJ1-2; TRBD1 might be the D (5 bases). Germline values: CDR1 GTSNPN, CDR2 SVGIG (reference sequence). The CDR3 spans 13 residues. V lost 3 bases and J 8 bases, leaving 16 bases between the germline ends. The CDR3 protein is CAWSSGQGGGYTF. Written as DNA, the CDR3 is TGTGCCTGGAGCTCCGGGCAGGGTGGAGGCTACACCTTC.

Note on this clone: The same CDR3 also results from other DNA sequences found in this sample. CDR3 coding DNA: TGTGCCAGCAGCTTAGGGGTTTCCTACGAGCAGTACTTC. This sequence encodes CASSLGVSYEQYF. The chain combines TRBV7-9 with TRBJ2-7; D not resolved. Germline V gives CDR1 SEHNR, CDR2 FQNEAQ (reference sequence). The CDR3 sequence is 13 residues long. V dropped 1 base and J dropped 1 base, with 5 bases sitting between them.

The chain employs TRBV18 and TRBJ2-1, with 8 bases fitting TRBD1. Germline loops: CDR1 KGHSH, CDR2 LQKENI. The trim removed 3 bases at V and 7 bases at J, leaving 17 bases unmatched. The CDR3 is 18 residues long. The CDR3 DNA is TGTGCCAGCTCACCTCATCTCCCGGGACAGGATTTGTGGAATGAGCAGTTCTTC. This translates into CASSPHLPGQDLWNEQFF.

Only a few counts were recorded for this clone. As DNA, the CDR3 is TGTGCCAGCAGCGCGGACAGGTCCCTCTATGGCTACACCTTC. Its protein is CASSADRSLYGYTF. The chain employs TRBV9 and TRBJ1-2; TRBD1 matches 7 bases. From germline, CDR1 is SGDLS and CDR2 YYNGEE. This CDR3 has 14 residues. The J segment lost 4 bases and the V segment lost 3 bases, leaving 6 bases of the junction unmatched.

The CDR3 bases are TGTGCCAGCAGTTTACAGGGGAAAGTAACTGAAGCTTTCTTT. As protein: CASSLQGKVTEAFF. The V gene is TRBV6-6, the J gene TRBJ1-1; 7 nucleotides match TRBD1. CDR1 MNHNY and CDR2 SVGAGI come from the germline V gene (reference sequence). V lost 4 bases to trimming and J lost 5 bases; unmatched junction nucleotides: 7. This CDR3 is built from 14 residues.

This clone was observed at least ten times. The chain combines TRBV18 with TRBJ2-1, with TRBD1 identical over 8 bases. This CDR3 is built from 14 residues. The V gene's germline CDR1 is KGHSH and CDR2 LQKENI. With V trimmed by 2 bases and J by 9 bases, 6 bases remained unmatched. CDR3 DNA sequence: TGTGCCAGCTCACCATCGACAGGGGCCGGTGAGCAGTTCTTC. This sequence encodes CASSPSTGAGEQFF.

The V call is TRBV2, the J call TRBJ2-7; the match to TRBD2 covers 10 bases. V lost 3 bases and J lost 4; bases outside the gene matches: 6. CDR3 length: 15 amino acids. Germline V gene data show CDR1 as SNHLY and CDR2 as FYNNEI. In nucleotides, the CDR3 is TGTGCCAGCAGTGAGTCAGCGGGAGGGGGATACGAGCAGTACTTC. As protein: CASSESAGGGYEQYF.

Details on this clone: A far more abundant clone sits one base away, making this likely a read error. The V gene is TRBV18, the J gene TRBJ1-1, with 8 bases identical to TRBD1. CDR1 KGHSH and CDR2 LQKENI come from the germline V gene. The CDR3 runs 12 residues. The CDR3 DNA is TGTGCCAGCTTGGACAGGGAGACTGGAGCTTTCTTT. Its protein is CASLDRETGAFF.

This clone occurred a few times. A read error may account for a junction end that differs from germline. J is TRBJ2-7 and V is TRBV7-7; 9 bases are shared with TRBD1. CDR1 and CDR2 (germline): SSHAT, FNYEAQ (reference sequence). CDR3 size: 15 residues. The CDR3 DNA sequence: TGTGCTAGCAGCCCGTCCGGGACAGGGACGGGGGAGCAGTACTTC. It encodes CASSPSGTGTGEQYF.

CDR3 protein: CASTRRTNEKLFF. The DNA for the CDR3 is TGTGCCAGCACCAGGCGGACTAATGAAAAACTGTTTTTT. The chain is built from TRBV6-6 and TRBJ1-4; D unresolved. CDR3 length: 13 amino acids. V was trimmed by 7 bases and J by 2 bases, leaving 8 bases between them. The germline V gene encodes CDR1 MNHNY and CDR2 SVGAGI (reference sequence).

The chain is built from TRBV7-9 and TRBJ2-7; D is undetermined. V was shortened by 6 bases and J by 3 bases, with 9 bases between the two germline ends. The CDR3 consists of 12 residues. CDR1 is SEHNR, CDR2 FQNEAQ, per germline (reference sequence). The CDR3 DNA reads as TGTGCCAGCAGTGGGCGCCACTACGAGCAGTACTTC. This codes for CASSGRHYEQYF.

The V gene is TRBV4-3, the J gene TRBJ2-5; maybe TRBD1 (5 bases). The J call is in doubt because the DNA end fits TRBJ2-7 better. Germline V gene data show CDR1 as LGHNA and CDR2 as YSLEER. CDR3 length equals 16 residues. The DNA of the CDR3 is TGCGCCAGCAGCCAAGTCGGGTGGGGCGACCGCTACGAGCAGTACTTC. Translation: CASSQVGWGDRYEQYF.